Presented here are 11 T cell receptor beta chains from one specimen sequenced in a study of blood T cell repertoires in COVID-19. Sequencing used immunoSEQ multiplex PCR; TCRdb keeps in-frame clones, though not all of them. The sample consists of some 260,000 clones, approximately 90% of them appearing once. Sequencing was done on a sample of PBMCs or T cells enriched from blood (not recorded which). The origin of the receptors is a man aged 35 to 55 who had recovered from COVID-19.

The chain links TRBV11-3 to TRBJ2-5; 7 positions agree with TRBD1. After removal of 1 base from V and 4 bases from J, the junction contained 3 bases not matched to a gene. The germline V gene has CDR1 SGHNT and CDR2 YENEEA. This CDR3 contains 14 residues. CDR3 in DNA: TGTGCCAGCAGCTTAGGAAGGGGGCCAGAGACCCAGTACTTC. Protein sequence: CASSLGRGPETQYF.

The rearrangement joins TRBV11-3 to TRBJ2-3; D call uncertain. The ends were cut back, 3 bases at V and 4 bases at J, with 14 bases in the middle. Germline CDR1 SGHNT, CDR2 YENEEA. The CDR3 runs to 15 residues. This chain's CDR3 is CASSFGAARADTQYF. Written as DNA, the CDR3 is TGTGCCAGCAGCTTTGGAGCAGCGCGCGCAGATACGCAGTATTTT.

The CDR3 DNA reads as TGTGCCAGCTCACCACCGTCGGGACAGGTCACAAGGTTCTTC. Translation: CASSPPSGQVTRFF. This chain uses TRBV18 with TRBJ2-1, with 8 nucleotides matching TRBD1. The CDR3 consists of 14 residues. Germline CDR1 reads KGHSH; CDR2 reads LQKENI. J was trimmed by 15 bases and V by 0 bases; bases with no gene match: 10.

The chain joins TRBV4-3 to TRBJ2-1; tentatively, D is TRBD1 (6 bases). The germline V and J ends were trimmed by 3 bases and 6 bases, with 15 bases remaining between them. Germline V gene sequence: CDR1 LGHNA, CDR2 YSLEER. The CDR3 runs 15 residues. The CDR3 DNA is TGCGCCAGCAGCCAGATAACCGGGACACCCAATGAGCAGTTCTTC. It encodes CASSQITGTPNEQFF.

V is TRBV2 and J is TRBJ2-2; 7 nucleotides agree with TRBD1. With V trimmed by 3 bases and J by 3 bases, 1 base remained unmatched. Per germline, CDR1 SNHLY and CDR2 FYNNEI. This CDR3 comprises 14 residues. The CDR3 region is CASSDDRDTGELFF. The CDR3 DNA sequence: TGTGCCAGCAGTGACGACAGGGACACCGGGGAGCTGTTTTTT.

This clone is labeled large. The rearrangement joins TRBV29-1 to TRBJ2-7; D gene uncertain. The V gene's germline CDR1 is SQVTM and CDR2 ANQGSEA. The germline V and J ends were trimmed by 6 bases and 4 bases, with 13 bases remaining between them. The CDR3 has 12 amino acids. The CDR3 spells CSVAANWYEQYF. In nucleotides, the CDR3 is TGCAGCGTCGCCGCGAACTGGTACGAGCAGTACTTC.

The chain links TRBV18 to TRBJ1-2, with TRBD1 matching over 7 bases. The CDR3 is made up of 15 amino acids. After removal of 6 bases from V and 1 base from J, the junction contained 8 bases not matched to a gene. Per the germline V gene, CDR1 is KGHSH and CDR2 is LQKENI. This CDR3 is CASSPGTAFNYGYTF. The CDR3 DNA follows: TGTGCCAGCTCCCCCGGGACAGCCTTTAACTATGGCTACACCTTC.

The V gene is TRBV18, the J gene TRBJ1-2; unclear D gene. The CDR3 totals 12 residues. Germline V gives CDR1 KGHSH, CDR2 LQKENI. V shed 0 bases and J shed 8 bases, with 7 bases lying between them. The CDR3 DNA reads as TGTGCCAGCTCACCACCTTCAGGCGGCTACACCTTC. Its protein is CASSPPSGGYTF.

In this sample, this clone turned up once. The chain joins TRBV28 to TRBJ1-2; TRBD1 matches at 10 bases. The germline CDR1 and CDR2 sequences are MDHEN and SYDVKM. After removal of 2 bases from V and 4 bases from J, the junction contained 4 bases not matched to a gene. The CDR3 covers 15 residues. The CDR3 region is CASSLRTGGIYGYTF. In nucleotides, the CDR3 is TGTGCCAGCAGTTTACGGACAGGGGGGATCTATGGCTACACCTTC.

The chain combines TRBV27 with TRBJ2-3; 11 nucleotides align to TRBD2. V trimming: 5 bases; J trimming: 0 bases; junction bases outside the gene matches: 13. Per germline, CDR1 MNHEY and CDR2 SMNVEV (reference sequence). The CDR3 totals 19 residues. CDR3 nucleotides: TGTGCCAGCAGTCTCATTCTCGGGACTAGCGGAGCTAGCACAGATACGCAGTATTTT. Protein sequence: CASSLILGTSGASTDTQYF.

Here the CDR3 reads CASSPGRDQPQHF. The CDR3 DNA is TGTGCCAGCAGCCCAGGGAGGGATCAGCCCCAGCATTTT. The chain couples TRBV7-6 to TRBJ1-5; weak D call: TRBD1 (5 bases). Germline lookup yields CDR1 SGHVS and CDR2 FNYEAQ. The CDR3 loop spans 13 amino acids. Trimming took 5 bases from V and 5 from J, leaving 10 bases between them.